Below, 8 T cell receptor beta chains from the same sample are listed, as sequenced in a study of T cell responses to AZD1222 COVID-19 vaccine. Measured with immunoSEQ multiplex PCR; TCRdb has only the in-frame clones, and not every one. The table has some 130,000 clones, over 90% seen once. This specimen was peripheral blood, taken on day 0 of AZD1222 vaccination. The receptors were gathered from an adult in good health.

In its sample, this clone was seen once. The chain links TRBV7-6 to TRBJ2-7; D possibly corresponds to TRBD2 (5 bases). V was clipped by 5 bases and J by 1 base, with 9 bases between them. The CDR3 has 13 amino acids. Germline values: CDR1 SGHVS, CDR2 FNYEAQ. CDR3 coding DNA: TGTGCCAGCAGCCCGGGATTATCCTACGAGCAGTACTTC. It encodes CASSPGLSYEQYF.

The DNA of the CDR3 is TGTGCCAGCTCACCACCCTCGTTAGATAGGAGGAATTCACCCCTCCACTTT. It specifies CASSPPSLDRRNSPLHF. The rearrangement links TRBV18 to TRBJ1-6, with unresolved D. Germline CDR1 is KGHSH and CDR2 is LQKENI. The germline V and J ends were trimmed by 0 bases and 7 bases, with 16 bases remaining between them. The CDR3 runs 17 residues.

The CDR3 DNA sequence: TGTGCCAGCAGCCCCTCCTCCGGGACAGGGGGCTTCGGGGAGCTGTTTTTT. Translation: CASSPSSGTGGFGELFF. The chain joins TRBV9 to TRBJ2-2, with 12 bases aligning to TRBD1. The ends lost 4 bases at V and 7 bases at J; junction bases unmatched: 11. From germline, CDR1 is SGDLS and CDR2 YYNGEE. The CDR3 is made up of 17 amino acids.

This clone was seen a single time. CDR3 nucleotides: TGCGCCAGCAGCTTACACTACGAGCAGTACTTC. Its translation: CASSLHYEQYF. The chain links TRBV5-1 to TRBJ2-7; the D is unclear. With 2 bases removed from V and 3 bases from J, the gap between germline ends came to 3 bases. Germline CDR1 SGHRS, CDR2 YFSETQ. CDR3 size: 11 residues.

The DNA of the CDR3 is TGTGCCAGCAGCCGTCTACAGGAGAACGGGGAGCTGTTTTTT. It encodes CASSRLQENGELFF. V is TRBV7-9 and J is TRBJ2-2; possible D gene TRBD1, 5 bases. This CDR3 has 14 amino acids. V was shortened by 5 bases and J by 7 bases, with 14 bases between the two germline ends. Germline values: CDR1 SEHNR, CDR2 FQNEAQ (reference sequence).

The CDR3 reads CASIFQGGYEQYF. In DNA, the CDR3 is TGTGCCAGCATCTTCCAGGGAGGCTACGAGCAGTACTTC. The chain carries TRBV6-5 and TRBJ2-7; maybe TRBD2 (6 bases). The CDR3 has 13 amino acids. The germline CDR1 and CDR2 sequences are MNHEY and SVGAGI. The V and J ends lost 7 bases and 3 bases respectively, with 13 bases between them.

The chain employs TRBV7-9 and TRBJ1-2; D is uncertain. Germline V gives CDR1 SEHNR, CDR2 FQNEAQ (reference sequence). V lost 5 bases and J 8 bases, leaving 15 bases between the germline ends. The CDR3 loop spans 13 amino acids. For the CDR3, the DNA is TGTGCCAGCAGCCCCCCCTGGTTGGTGGGCTACACCTTC. The encoded protein is CASSPPWLVGYTF.

This chain connects TRBV21-1 to TRBJ1-1; the D segment call TRBD1 is taken from the table without a DNA check. TRBV21-1 is a pseudogene. The CDR3 runs to 17 residues. The CDR3 nucleotides are TGTGCCAGCAGCAACAGCTTCTCCCGGGACAGAAACACTGAAGCTTTCTTT. This encodes CASSNSFSRDRNTEAFF.